This T cell receptor (beta chain) stems from a study of technical replicates of blood from a few donors. Only in-frame clones appear in the TCRdb table, and some are missing; sequencing was by immunoSEQ multiplex PCR. The repertoire holds approximately 70,000 clones, with 95% to 98% as singletons. The germline V gene encodes CDR1 SGHRS and CDR2 YFSETQ. The J segment lost 2 bases and the V segment lost 1 base, leaving 2 bases of the junction unmatched. CDR3 size: 14 residues. This receptor was obtained from a human donor in good health. The sequenced sample consisted of T cells isolated from PBMCs. V is TRBV5-1 and J is TRBJ2-7; 8 nucleotides line up with TRBD2. In DNA, the CDR3 is TGCGCCAGCAGCTTGACTAGCGGTGCCTACGAGCAGTACTTC. It specifies CASSLTSGAYEQYF.